These 4 T cell receptor beta chains originate from one sample sequenced in a study of identical twins. TCRdb re-called the 5' RACE reads through MiXCR, storing one row per CDR3 protein. This table has hundreds of thousands of distinct CDR3 sequences, roughly 8.6% appearing once. These data were also filed under a second study, of yellow fever vaccine responses in identical twins.

The material sequenced was memory (CD45RO+) T cells sorted from blood. These receptors were taken from a woman aged 18-35 years in good health.

This chain joins TRBV20-1 and TRBJ2-1; TRBD2 matches 10 bases. The ends lost 1 base at V and 8 bases at J; junction bases unmatched: 17. CDR1 is DFQATT, CDR2 SNEGSKA, per germline (reference sequence). The CDR3 extends over 18 amino acids. DNA for the CDR3: TGCAGTGCTAGAGGGAGGGGGAAGGGCACTAGCGGGAATTATGAGCAGTTCTTC. This gives the protein CSARGRGKGTSGNYEQFF.

This clonotype came up a few times. This rearrangement joins TRBV5-1 to TRBJ2-5, with 10 bases fitting TRBD2. This CDR3 spans 16 amino acids. The ends lost 1 base at V and 5 bases at J; junction bases unmatched: 8. Per the germline V gene, CDR1 is SGHRS and CDR2 is YFSETQ. The chain's CDR3 is CASSLTTSGLGETQYF. The CDR3 DNA sequence: TGCGCCAGCAGCTTGACGACTAGCGGGTTGGGGGAGACCCAGTACTTC. Combining the CDR3 with reference TRBV5-1 and TRBJ2-5 gives the whole variable domain KAGVTQTPRYLIKTRGQQVTLSCSPISGHRSVSWYQQTPGQGLQFLFEYFSETQRNKGNFPGRFSGRQFSNSRSEMNVSTLELGDSALYLCASSLTTSGLGETQYFGPGTRLLVL.

This clonotype was detected many times. The chain combines TRBV3-1 with TRBJ2-3, with D uncertain. The V gene lost 4 bases and the J gene lost 0 bases, with 8 bases spanning the gap. This CDR3 region has 14 residues. The germline V gene encodes CDR1 LGHDT and CDR2 YNNKEL (reference sequence). CDR3 region: CASSRGQSTDTQYF. In nucleotides, the CDR3 is TGTGCCAGCAGCCGCGGTCAGAGCACAGATACGCAGTATTTT.

The chain joins TRBV2 to TRBJ1-1, with D tentatively TRBD1 (5 bases). V lost 5 bases to trimming and J lost 11 bases, with 18 bases between them. The germline V gene has CDR1 SNHLY and CDR2 FYNNEI. The CDR3 contains 13 residues. CDR3 bases: TGTGCCAGCAGTCCGGGACCCAACCAGCGGGCTTTCTTT. Its protein product is CASSPGPNQRAFF.